The clone carrying this T cell receptor (beta chain) was detected only a few times. Its target is unknown. There are 15 residues in the CDR3. CDR1 is KGHSH, CDR2 LQKENI, per germline. The ends were cut back, 2 bases at V and 0 bases at J, with 8 bases in the middle. These data belong to a study of cytomegalovirus exposure and HLA in healthy donors. Study findings and constraints: DRB1 showed the most TCR associations and HLA-C the fewest in a later analysis, as rates varied by HLA locus. TCR beta sequences numbering roughly 16,000 were associated with HLA alleles at 0.05 false discovery rate in a later analysis. For TCR beta chains, V- and J-gene trimming was later linked to a missense DCLRE1C variant.

Use of 60 Vbeta and 13 Jbeta primers characterized the PCR. The data were produced by immunoSEQ multiplex PCR, yet TCRdb's version contains in-frame clones alone and is incomplete. The table lists about 130,000 clones, roughly 74% of them singletons. The sequencing input was PBMCs. The J gene is TRBJ1-3, the V gene TRBV18, with no clear D. The sequence was collected from a woman aged 50 to 60 in good health and CMV-seropositive. CDR3 amino acids: CASSPLATSGNTIYF. The CDR3 coding sequence is TGTGCCAGCTCACCATTAGCCACCTCTGGAAACACCATATATTTT.